Detailed here is one T cell receptor (beta chain). This sample is part of a study of blood T cell repertoires in COVID-19. Study background: Sites across the United States, Italy and Spain contributed samples from acute and convalescent COVID-19. PBMCs, B-cell-depleted T cells, or T cells were the source of the cDNA or gDNA that made up the material.

Trimming took 2 bases from V and 5 from J, leaving 10 bases between them. The CDR3 runs to 14 residues. The V gene's germline CDR1 is SGHKS and CDR2 YYEKEE (reference sequence). Produced via immunoSEQ multiplex PCR; TCRdb's table is partial and in-frame only. The sample yields 200,000 to 250,000 clones, about 88% seen once. While infection was still active, Seattle patients were enrolled and then followed longitudinally. The gene calls are TRBV5-5 and TRBJ1-4; no clear D. Sequences were obtained from peripheral blood. This clonotype originated in a woman in her fifties or sixties with COVID-19, enrolled during active disease. The DNA for the CDR3 is TGTGCCAGCAGCTTTCCGGCGGGGAATGAAAAACTGTTTTTT. This sequence encodes CASSFPAGNEKLFF. Complete variable domain (other parts from reference TRBV5-5 and TRBJ1-4): DAGVTQSPTHLIKTRGQQVTLRCSPISGHKSVSWYQQVLGQGPQFIFQYYEKEERGRGNFPDRFSARQFPNYSSELNVNALLLGDSALYLCASSFPAGNEKLFFGSGTQLSVL.